The 23 T cell receptor beta chains presented below share a single source sample, sequenced in a study of blood T cell repertoires in COVID-19. The assay was immunoSEQ multiplex PCR, and TCRdb's table has in-frame clones only and misses some. The repertoire holds about 130,000 clones, roughly 77% seen once, with 4.5% to 5% in the top ten. Source material: peripheral blood. The receptors shown here come from a woman in her seventies with COVID-19, enrolled during active disease.

V is TRBV15 and J is TRBJ1-4; 9 positions agree with TRBD1. Germline CDR1 is LNHNV and CDR2 is YYDKDF (reference sequence). The CDR3 covers 15 residues. J gave up 5 bases and V 5 bases, and 6 bases lay outside the gene matches. The CDR3 DNA follows: TGTGCCACCAGCCCCCCGGGGACAGGGAATGAAAAACTGTTTTTT. Protein product: CATSPPGTGNEKLFF.

The chain has TRBV14 and TRBJ2-1; 9 nucleotides align to TRBD1. Germline assignment: CDR1 SGHDN and CDR2 FVKESK. The CDR3 spans 17 residues. V shed 4 bases and J 2 bases; nucleotides not matched to a gene: 9. CDR3 in amino acids: CASSRKGQGPTYNEQFF. In nucleotides, the CDR3 is TGTGCCAGCAGCCGCAAAGGACAGGGGCCAACCTACAATGAGCAGTTCTTC.

This clone showed up just a few times. The CDR3 here is CASSPGGTGGSTEAFF. CDR3 nucleotides: TGCGCCAGCAGCCCGGGTGGGACAGGGGGGAGCACTGAAGCTTTCTTT. The chain carries TRBV5-1 and TRBJ1-1; 11 positions agree with TRBD1. V was clipped by 4 bases and J by 4 bases; unmatched bases: 9. CDR3 size: 16 residues. CDR1 and CDR2 from the germline V gene are SGHRS and YFSETQ.

The chain combines TRBV5-1 with TRBJ2-3; 10 bases agree with TRBD1. The germline V gene has CDR1 SGHRS and CDR2 YFSETQ. This CDR3 region has 14 residues. After removal of 4 bases from V and 5 bases from J, the junction contained 4 bases not matched to a gene. The CDR3 DNA follows: TGCGCCAGCAGCACCGGGACAGGGGAAGATACGCAGTATTTT. It codes for CASSTGTGEDTQYF.

This sequence joins TRBV9 and TRBJ1-1; no firm D call. The CDR3 is made up of 14 amino acids. V lost 0 bases to trimming and J lost 7 bases, with 13 bases between them. The germline V gene has CDR1 SGDLS and CDR2 YYNGEE. The CDR3 nucleotides read TGTGCCAGCAGCGTAGACCAGGTTGGTGATGAAGCTTTCTTT. Residues: CASSVDQVGDEAFF.

This clone is a singleton in its sample. The rearrangement links TRBV11-1 to TRBJ2-3, with a weak D call TRBD2 (5 bases). The CDR3 spans 15 residues. With 0 bases removed from V and 1 base from J, the gap between germline ends came to 8 bases. The germline V gene encodes CDR1 SGHAT and CDR2 FQDESV (reference sequence). The CDR3 coding sequence is TGTGCCAGCAGCTTAGCGAGGCGGGGCACAGATACGCAGTATTTT. Its protein is CASSLARRGTDTQYF.

This clone was picked up a small number of times. Other DNA sequences from this sample encode an identical CDR3 as well. The chain combines TRBV2 with TRBJ1-4; 7 positions match TRBD1. The CDR3 is made up of 14 amino acids. J gave up 8 bases and V 6 bases, and 9 bases lay outside the gene matches. CDR1 and CDR2 (germline): SNHLY, FYNNEI. The CDR3 is CASRPGQEGEKLFF. The DNA of the CDR3 is TGTGCCAGCAGACCCGGACAGGAAGGCGAAAAACTGTTTTTT.

J is TRBJ1-5 and V is TRBV25-1; no clear D. This CDR3 region has 16 residues. The V and J ends lost 6 bases and 1 base respectively, with 16 bases between them. The germline V gene encodes CDR1 MGHDK and CDR2 SYGVNS. The CDR3 DNA follows: TGTGCCAGCAGCCTGGGGAGGGAAGGGAGCAATCAGCCCCAGCATTTT. This gives the protein CASSLGREGSNQPQHF. Full variable domain (remainder filled in from reference TRBV25-1 and TRBJ1-5): EADIYQTPRYLVIGTGKKITLECSQTMGHDKMYWYQQDPGMELHLIHYSYGVNSTEKGDLSSESTVSRIRTEHFPLTLESARPSHTSQYLCASSLGREGSNQPQHFGDGTRLSIL.

V is TRBV4-3 and J is TRBJ1-4, with D possibly being TRBD1 (5 bases). Germline CDR1 LGHNA, CDR2 YSLEER. The CDR3 loop spans 15 amino acids. V lost 0 bases, J lost 4 bases, and 9 bases lay in between. In DNA, the CDR3 is TGCGCCAGCAGCCAAGAAGGGGTCGGTAATGAAAAACTGTTTTTT. The encoded protein is CASSQEGVGNEKLFF.

The V and J genes are TRBV19 and TRBJ1-1, with 8 bases that match TRBD1. This CDR3 region has 13 residues. V gave up 7 bases and J gave up 11 bases; unmatched junction bases: 12. The germline gives CDR1 LNHDA, CDR2 SQIVND (reference sequence). The CDR3 spells CASTDRGRERAFF. CDR3 DNA: TGTGCCAGTACCGACAGGGGCCGCGAGAGGGCTTTCTTT.

The chain joins TRBV5-1 to TRBJ2-7; D unclear. The CDR3 is 14 amino acids. CDR1 is SGHRS and CDR2 is YFSETQ in the germline V gene. Trimming took 0 bases from V and 2 from J, leaving 9 bases between them. DNA of the CDR3: TGCGCCAGCAGCTTGGGTTTGGAGCCCTACGAGCAGTACTTC. Translation gives CASSLGLEPYEQYF.

This clone came up once. This rearrangement joins TRBV6-5 to TRBJ1-3, with D uncertain. Germline V gene sequence: CDR1 MNHEY, CDR2 SVGAGI. Trimming took off 6 bases at V and 4 bases at J, with 7 bases between the two ends. CDR3 length: 12 residues. CDR3 sequence reads: CASSPEGNTIYF. The DNA for the CDR3 is TGTGCCAGCAGCCCCGAGGGAAACACCATATATTTT.

This clone was recorded a few times. J is TRBJ2-3 and V is TRBV7-6; 10 bases are a match to TRBD2. Germline-derived CDR1 and CDR2 are SGHVS and FNYEAQ. There are 17 residues in the CDR3. The junction had 10 bases not matched to a gene; V was cut back by 1 base and J by 6 bases. The CDR3, as DNA: TGTGCCAGCAGCTTAGGATCATTAGCGGGGGGTTATGATACGCAGTATTTT. Residues: CASSLGSLAGGYDTQYF. Variable domain in full (rest from reference TRBV7-6 and TRBJ2-3): GAGVSQSPRYKVTKRGQDVALRCDPISGHVSLYWYRQALGQGPEFLTYFNYEAQQDKSGLPNDRFSAERPEGSISTLTIQRTEQRDSAMYRCASSLGSLAGGYDTQYFGPGTRLTVL.

The chain couples TRBV6-1 to TRBJ1-2; no clear D gene. Germline V gene lookup returns CDR1 MNHNS and CDR2 SASEGT. V was cut by 2 bases and J by 2 bases, with 3 bases left in between. The CDR3 totals 12 residues. CDR3: CASSERNYGYTF. CDR3 nucleotide sequence: TGTGCCAGCAGTGAACGGAACTATGGCTACACCTTC.

The rearrangement joins TRBV6-5 to TRBJ2-7; 7 nucleotides align to TRBD1. V was clipped by 7 bases and J by 1 base; unmatched bases: 7. This CDR3 region has 14 residues. The germline CDR1 and CDR2 sequences are MNHEY and SVGAGI. This chain's CDR3 is CASKATGQSYEQYF. The CDR3, as DNA: TGTGCCAGCAAAGCGACAGGGCAGTCCTACGAGCAGTACTTC.

The chain links TRBV28 to TRBJ1-4; D not certain. This CDR3 spans 14 amino acids. V was trimmed by 10 bases and J by 3 bases, leaving 15 bases between them. The germline gives CDR1 MDHEN, CDR2 SYDVKM. The DNA for the CDR3 is TGTGCCACCGCCTCCACAGAGCCTAATGAAAAACTGTTTTTT. Amino acid sequence: CATASTEPNEKLFF. Combining the CDR3 with reference TRBV28 and TRBJ1-4 gives the whole variable domain DVKVTQSSRYLVKRTGEKVFLECVQDMDHENMFWYRQDPGLGLRLIYFSYDVKMKEKGDIPEGYSVSREKKERFSLILESASTNQTSMYLCATASTEPNEKLFFGSGTQLSVL.

Here the CDR3 reads CASSSQGGSGYTF. The CDR3 DNA reads as TGTGCCAGTAGTAGCCAGGGCGGGAGTGGCTACACCTTC. The chain is built from TRBV19 and TRBJ1-2, with D possibly being TRBD1 (5 bases). V lost 4 bases to trimming and J lost 7 bases, with 13 bases between them. In germline, CDR1 is LNHDA, CDR2 SQIVND (reference sequence). The CDR3 runs 13 residues.

This clone was observed at least ten times. This chain joins TRBV9 and TRBJ2-7, with D uncertain. CDR3 length: 13 residues. Per germline, CDR1 SGDLS and CDR2 YYNGEE. The V and J ends lost 4 bases and 3 bases respectively, with 11 bases between them. The CDR3 reads CASSLRPSYEQYF. The CDR3 DNA is TGTGCCAGCAGCCTAAGGCCTAGCTACGAGCAGTACTTC.

The CDR3 region has the DNA TGCGCCAGCAGCCAACGGACTAGCGGGGCAGATACGCAGTATTTT. Translating gives CASSQRTSGADTQYF. The V call is TRBV4-1, the J call TRBJ2-3, with TRBD2 matching 12 bases. Germline V gene data show CDR1 as MGHRA and CDR2 as YSYEKL. This CDR3 region has 15 residues. The V gene end was trimmed by 2 bases and the J gene end by 4 bases; junction bases not matched to a gene: 1.

In its sample, this clone was seen once. This chain connects TRBV5-1 to TRBJ2-1; the match to TRBD2 covers 8 bases. Germline CDR1 and CDR2: SGHRS and YFSETQ. Trimming took 4 bases from V and 0 from J; bases not matched to a gene: 3. This CDR3 has 15 amino acids. The CDR3 DNA is TGCGCCAGCAGCGCCAGCGGGGGCTCCTACAATGAGCAGTTCTTC. Translation gives CASSASGGSYNEQFF.

The rearrangement uses TRBV7-9 and TRBJ2-7, with unresolved D. This CDR3 contains 12 residues. CDR1 is SEHNR, CDR2 FQNEAQ, per germline (reference sequence). The V end lost 1 base, the J end lost 6 bases, and 7 bases lay between the germline ends. CDR3 amino acids: CASSLGSGEQYF. The CDR3 nucleotides are TGTGCCAGCAGCTTAGGGTCGGGCGAGCAGTACTTC. Full variable domain (remainder filled in from reference TRBV7-9 and TRBJ2-7): DTGVSQNPRHKITKRGQNVTFRCDPISEHNRLYWYRQTLGQGPEFLTYFQNEAQLEKSRLLSDRFSAERPKGSFSTLEIQRTEQGDSAMYLCASSLGSGEQYFGPGTRLTVT.

This chain joins TRBV18 and TRBJ1-3, with D perhaps matching TRBD1 (6 bases). Trimming stripped 3 bases from V and 4 bases from J, with 13 bases between. Germline CDR1 reads KGHSH; CDR2 reads LQKENI. The CDR3 totals 15 residues. The CDR3 is CASSPRTVAGNTIYF. CDR3 sequence (DNA): TGTGCCAGCTCACCGCGGACAGTCGCGGGAAACACCATATATTTT.

The chain uses TRBV11-1 and TRBJ1-1; 8 bases match TRBD1. V shed 11 bases and J 6 bases; nucleotides not matched to a gene: 8. Germline V gene data show CDR1 as SGHAT and CDR2 as FQDESV (reference sequence). CDR3 size: 12 residues. CDR3 loop: CAGNRGTPEAFF. In DNA, the CDR3 is TGTGCCGGAAACAGGGGGACACCTGAAGCTTTCTTT.